These 18 T cell receptor beta chains originate from one sample sequenced in a study of T cell clonality in common variable immunodeficiency. Sequencing was performed with immunoSEQ multiplex PCR; in TCRdb, only in-frame clones are kept and a portion is missing. The sample is made up of 50,000 to 65,000 clones, none counted only once. Material for sequencing was peripheral blood mononuclear cells. The receptors were gathered from a person aged 18-70 years in good health.

Many counts were recorded for this clone. The CDR3 is cut off 3 residues early in the read; its end comes from the germline J gene. The rearrangement links TRBV7-9 to TRBJ2-7, with unresolved D. Trimming pared 2 bases from V and 3 bases from J, leaving 14 bases between. The CDR3 extends over 15 amino acids. Germline V CDR1 and CDR2: SEHNR, FQNEAQ (reference sequence). The CDR3 protein is CASSLFPAVNYEQYF. Incomplete CDR3 DNA: TGTGCCAGCAGCTTATTCCCTGCGGTCAACTACGAG.

This clone was picked up many times. The CDR3 is cut off 3 residues early in the read; its end comes from the germline J gene. The rearrangement uses TRBV12-3 or TRBV12-4 and TRBJ2-3, with 8 bases identical to TRBD2. CDR3 length: 17 residues. Unmatched junction bases numbered 14, after V lost 5 bases and J lost 4 bases. The chain's CDR3 is CASSPSPQRGLSDTQYF. The CDR3 bases that were read are TGTGCCAGCAGTCCCTCTCCCCAGCGGGGGCTCTCAGATACG.

This clone was recorded at least ten times. The read is 3 residues too short to cover the CDR3 end, so that end is filled in from the germline J gene. V gene TRBV28 combines with J gene TRBJ2-7; 9 bases agree with TRBD2. Germline lookup yields CDR1 MDHEN and CDR2 SYDVKM. This CDR3 has 15 residues. V lost 10 bases to trimming and J lost 0 bases; unmatched junction nucleotides: 10. Here the CDR3 reads CATKAASGTSYEQYF. The covered CDR3 bases are TGTGCCACCAAGGCGGCTAGCGGGACCTCCTACGAG.

Many counts were recorded for this clone. The read stops 3 residues short of the end of the CDR3; the missing end is completed from the germline J gene. This sequence joins TRBV7-8 and TRBJ2-3, with D perhaps matching TRBD2 (6 bases). The V end was cut by 2 bases, the J end by 5 bases, with 8 bases between. This CDR3 spans 13 amino acids. Per germline, CDR1 SGHVS and CDR2 FQNEAQ. The part of the CDR3 DNA that was read is TGTGCCAGCAGCTTATACGGGGGAGATACG. This gives the protein CASSLYGGDT. The full CDR3 protein reads CASSLYGGDTQYF.

This clone was recorded many times. The CDR3 protein is CASSETGPTEAFF. The CDR3 bases that were read are TGCGCCAGCAGCGAGACAGGGCCAACTGAA. The chain joins TRBV5-1 to TRBJ1-1; 7 bases align to TRBD1. Read sequence stops 3 residues before the CDR3 end, and the germline J gene provides the missing end. This CDR3 contains 13 residues. Germline values: CDR1 SGHRS, CDR2 YFSETQ. The J segment lost 5 bases and the V segment lost 4 bases, leaving 5 bases of the junction unmatched. The complete variable domain, with remaining parts taken from reference TRBV5-1 and TRBJ1-1, reads KAGVTQTPRYLIKTRGQQVTLSCSPISGHRSVSWYQQTPGQGLQFLFEYFSETQRNKGNFPGRFSGRQFSNSRSEMNVSTLELGDSALYLCASSETGPTEAFFGQGTRLTVV.

This clone came up many times. With the read ending 3 residues before the CDR3 end, the germline J gene is used to fill in that end. V and J are TRBV19 and TRBJ2-5; 8 nucleotides line up with TRBD1. V dropped 3 bases and J dropped 5; count of bases not matched to a gene: 11. The CDR3 totals 16 residues. Germline-derived CDR1 and CDR2 are LNHDA and SQIVND (reference sequence). The CDR3 DNA, read in part, is TGTGCCAGTAGTATCCCAGGGGGCATCTCCAGGGAGACC. This translates into CASSIPGGISRET. The complete CDR3 sequence is CASSIPGGISRETQYF.

This clone was observed at least ten times. The CDR3 goes on 3 residues after the read ends, and that part is filled in from the germline J gene. The genes are TRBV23-1 and TRBJ2-1; a possible D gene is TRBD1 (6 bases). TRBV23-1 is an ORF, and what it does is uncertain. V dropped 4 bases and J dropped 7 bases, with 11 bases sitting between them. This CDR3 contains 13 residues. CDR3 in amino acids: CASSPNGQNEQFF. The DNA read from the CDR3 is TGCGCCAGCAGTCCAAATGGACAGAATGAG.

This clone was counted ten times or more. The read terminates 3 residues ahead of where the CDR3 ends, so the germline J gene completes it. The chain carries TRBV18 and TRBJ2-1; 11 bases align to TRBD2. The CDR3 covers 16 residues. V shed 6 bases and J 6 bases; nucleotides not matched to a gene: 10. Germline-derived CDR1 and CDR2 are KGHSH and LQKENI. The CDR3 protein is CASSLAGTSGSNEQFF. The CDR3 bases that were read are TGTGCCAGCTCTCTAGCCGGGACTAGCGGTTCCAATGAG.

A few counts support this clone. Sequencing ends 3 residues short of the CDR3 end; the germline J gene provides the rest. The chain carries TRBV11-1 and TRBJ2-7; D remains unclear. Trimming stripped 1 base from V and 1 base from J, with 5 bases between. The germline gives CDR1 SGHAT, CDR2 FQDESV (reference sequence). The CDR3 length is 13 residues. Incomplete CDR3 DNA: TGTGCCAGCAGCTTAGAAGGGTCCTACGAG. Translating it yields CASSLEGSYE. The whole CDR3 protein reads CASSLEGSYEQYF.

This clone was counted ten times or more. The sequenced fragment ends 3 residues before the CDR3 boundary, so the rest is inferred from the germline J gene. V usage is TRBV18 and J usage is TRBJ1-1; D is perhaps TRBD1 (6 bases). CDR3 length: 15 amino acids. V lost 6 bases and J 4 bases, leaving 18 bases between the germline ends. Germline V gene lookup returns CDR1 KGHSH and CDR2 LQKENI. The CDR3 sequence is CASSPRRTEATEAFF. CDR3 bases read: TGTGCCAGCTCTCCGAGGCGGACAGAAGCCACTGAA.

This clone was seen repeatedly, ten times or more. The read terminates 3 residues ahead of where the CDR3 ends, so the germline J gene completes it. J is TRBJ2-1 and V is TRBV19; D might be TRBD2 (6 bases). Germline values: CDR1 LNHDA, CDR2 SQIVND (reference sequence). CDR3 size: 13 residues. The V and J ends lost 8 bases and 5 bases respectively, with 13 bases between them. The CDR3 region is CASGLAVNNEQFF. The sequenced CDR3 bases are TGTGCCAGTGGGTTAGCGGTCAACAATGAG.

This clone was detected many times. CDR3 region: CAWRPGGETQYF. The sequenced CDR3 bases are TGTGCCTGGAGACCAGGGGGGGAGACC. The chain recombines TRBV30 with TRBJ2-5; possibly TRBD1 for D (7 bases). The DNA ends 3 residues before the CDR3 does, and the rest of the CDR3 is filled in from the germline J gene. CDR1 is GTSNPN, CDR2 SVGIG, per germline (reference sequence). V was trimmed by 3 bases and J by 5 bases, leaving 10 bases between them. The CDR3 has 12 residues.

Details on this clone: The read halts 3 residues ahead of the CDR3 end, with the missing end drawn from the germline J gene. The chain recombines TRBV10-2 with TRBJ1-1, with a possible D match to TRBD1 (5 bases). From germline, CDR1 is WSHSY and CDR2 SAAADI. V lost 6 bases, J lost 4 bases, and 15 bases lay in between. CDR3 length: 14 amino acids. The DNA read from the CDR3 is TGCGCCAGCAGGGAATGGGGGGACGGCACTGAA. Translated, it gives CASREWGDGTE. The full-length CDR3 reads as CASREWGDGTEAFF.

This clone was recorded many times. The read is 3 residues too short to cover the CDR3 end, so that end is filled in from the germline J gene. V and J are TRBV7-6 and TRBJ1-6; D is perhaps TRBD1 (6 bases). Germline loops: CDR1 SGHVS, CDR2 FNYEAQ. This CDR3 comprises 16 residues. V lost 1 base and J 9 bases, leaving 16 bases between the germline ends. Incomplete CDR3 DNA: TGTGCCAGCAGCTTAGAGACAGGCCTCAAGGGTTCACCC. Translated: CASSLETGLKGSP. The full CDR3 reads CASSLETGLKGSPLHF.

This clone was seen ten or more times. The sequenced fragment ends 3 residues before the CDR3 boundary, so the rest is inferred from the germline J gene. The chain combines TRBV19 with TRBJ1-1; the D gene is possibly TRBD1 (5 bases). The V gene lost 3 bases and the J gene lost 1 base, with 15 bases spanning the gap. The CDR3 is 16 amino acids. Germline CDR1 LNHDA, CDR2 SQIVND (reference sequence). The CDR3 bases that were read are TGTGCCAGTAGTATGGGAGGGGTTCGGGCGAACACTGAA. Its translation: CASSMGGVRANTE. The full CDR3 reads CASSMGGVRANTEAFF.

At least ten counts were recorded for this clone. Read data end 3 residues before the CDR3 end; the end is taken from the germline J gene. V and J are TRBV2 and TRBJ1-5; 8 nucleotides agree with TRBD1. The J segment lost 2 bases and the V segment lost 5 bases, leaving 2 bases of the junction unmatched. In germline, CDR1 is SNHLY, CDR2 FYNNEI. This CDR3 is 14 amino acids long. The CDR3 DNA, read in part, is TGTGCCAGCAGTCAGGACAGGGGCAATCAGCCC. The encoded protein is CASSQDRGNQP. In full, the CDR3 is CASSQDRGNQPQHF. The full variable domain, rest sourced from reference TRBV2 and TRBJ1-5, is EPEVTQTPSHQVTQMGQEVILRCVPISNHLYFYWYRQILGQKVEFLVSFYNNEISEKSEIFDDQFSVERPDGSNFTLKIRSTKLEDSAMYFCASSQDRGNQPQHFGDGTRLSIL.

The sample holds many counts of this clone. The CDR3 end falls 3 residues outside the read, so it is completed with the germline J gene. This chain connects TRBV7-2 to TRBJ2-5; possible D gene TRBD2, 5 bases. The V and J ends lost 3 bases and 4 bases respectively, with 15 bases between them. Germline V lookup: CDR1 SGHTA, CDR2 FQGNSA. The CDR3 contains 15 residues. The sequenced part of the CDR3 DNA is TGTGCCAGCAGCTTCCAGCGGACGGTGATAGAGACC. It translates to CASSFQRTVIET. The entire CDR3 reads CASSFQRTVIETQYF.

This clone was observed at least ten times. With the read ending 3 residues before the CDR3 end, the germline J gene is used to fill in that end. The chain carries TRBV7-9 and TRBJ1-1, with D unresolved. Germline CDR1 is SEHNR and CDR2 is FQNEAQ (reference sequence). Trimming shortened V by 5 bases and J by 1 base, and 11 bases separated the two germline ends. The CDR3 loop spans 14 amino acids. CDR3 protein: CASSPAMANTEAFF. Partial CDR3 DNA: TGTGCCAGCAGCCCCGCAATGGCGAACACTGAA.